This TCR beta chain comes out of a study of control samples from healthy donors and cancer patients. The table lists this clone with a count of one. Germline lookup yields CDR1 SNHLY and CDR2 FYNNEI. The V end was cut by 8 bases, the J end by 2 bases, with 13 bases between. The CDR3 sequence is 14 residues long. Using immunoSEQ multiplex PCR, the repertoire was profiled, and TCRdb retains in-frame clones only, with some absent. The table has about 180,000 clones, more than 80% seen once. Sequenced: blood. The TCR sequence derives from a man younger than 45 in good health. This chain uses TRBV2 with TRBJ1-5, with D possibly TRBD1 on 5 matching bases. The CDR3 region has the DNA TGTGCCAGCGGGACGGGAAAGGGCAATCAGCCCCAGCATTTT. Translated, it gives CASGTGKGNQPQHF.